Below, one T cell receptor beta chain is given with its context. This record comes from a study of blood T cell repertoires in COVID-19. Study context: Specimens from acute and convalescent COVID-19 originated in the United States, Italy and Spain. In each case, the material was cDNA or gDNA derived from T cells, B-cell-depleted T cells, or PBMCs.

J lost 6 bases, V lost 3 bases, and 8 bases had no gene match. The CDR3 has 15 amino acids. Germline loops: CDR1 SGHRS, CDR2 YFSETQ. Libraries were prepared by immunoSEQ multiplex PCR; TCRdb keeps only in-frame clonotypes and omits some of them. The repertoire holds fewer than 250,000 clones, with roughly 80% as singletons. The chain combines TRBV5-1 with TRBJ2-7; 11 bases align to TRBD1. The sequence came from a woman aged 70-85 years with active or convalescent COVID-19. Sequencing was done on a sample of peripheral blood. For the CDR3, the DNA is TGCGCCAGCAGCTACAGTGGGACAGGGGGGGCCGAGCAGTACTTC. It translates to CASSYSGTGGAEQYF. The full variable domain, rest sourced from reference TRBV5-1 and TRBJ2-7, is KAGVTQTPRYLIKTRGQQVTLSCSPISGHRSVSWYQQTPGQGLQFLFEYFSETQRNKGNFPGRFSGRQFSNSRSEMNVSTLELGDSALYLCASSYSGTGGAEQYFGPGTRLTVT.